This T cell receptor beta chain was captured in a study of metastatic and nonmetastatic thyroid tumors. Not a single patient had been given any form of treatment at any point before undergoing thyroid surgery. Using MiXCR, TCRdb re-called clones from the PCR reads. The sample contains around 24,000 clones, approximately 21% of which appear only once. The trim removed 5 bases at V and 9 bases at J, leaving 9 bases unmatched. The CDR3 spans 14 residues. Per the germline V gene, CDR1 is SGHNT and CDR2 is YENEEA. This clonotype was obtained from a male donor with papillary thyroid cancer or a benign thyroid nodule (not recorded which). Some clones in this sample may be carry-over from other donors' samples. The sample consisted of blood. The rearrangement links TRBV11-3 to TRBJ2-1, with 8 bases identical to TRBD2. The CDR3 sequence is CASSQGLGEGEQFF. The DNA for the CDR3 is TGTGCCAGCAGCCAGGGACTAGGTGAAGGTGAGCAGTTCTTC.